This paragraph reports one T cell receptor (beta chain). Original methodology: Amplification of reference gene primers was used by the study to estimate nucleated cell counts. The protocol was immunoSEQ multiplex PCR, while the TCRdb copy is restricted to in-frame clones and leaves out a portion. V and J calls and clone size come straight from that table; D and trimming were deduced from the DNA. The table has 26,000 or so clones, nearly 90% seen once. The record originates from a study of blood T cell repertoires in COVID-19. For the study at large: Acute and convalescent COVID-19 specimens originated in the United States, Italy and Spain. PBMCs, B-cell-depleted T cells, or T cells provided the cDNA or gDNA that made up the material.

The receptor was isolated from a man aged 65 to 79 with acute or convalescent COVID-19. The sequenced material came from peripheral blood.

The CDR3 nucleotides read TGTGCCAGCAGCCGGGGAACAGGGCACTCCTACGAGCAGTACTTC. Translating gives CASSRGTGHSYEQYF. V is TRBV7-9 and J is TRBJ2-7, with D maybe TRBD1 (6 bases). The CDR3 runs to 15 residues. The germline V and J ends were trimmed by 5 bases and 0 bases, with 14 bases remaining between them. CDR1 SEHNR and CDR2 FQNEAQ come from the germline V gene (reference sequence).